This T cell receptor (beta chain) was identified in a study of T cells in Graves' hyperthyroidism and ophthalmopathy. What was amplified from RNA transcripts were TCR beta CDR3 regions. Initially, a first-round RT-PCR of the TCR CDR3 employed the HTBI primer set. TCRdb re-called the multiplex PCR reads with MiXCR, one entry per CDR3 protein. The sample has more than 95,000 distinct CDR3 sequences, roughly 47% seen once; the top ten hold approximately 25%. This clonotype was detected ten times or more. No antigen is known for it. This CDR3 has 15 amino acids. Germline V lookup: CDR1 SGHVS, CDR2 FNYEAQ. V was trimmed by 4 bases and J by 9 bases, leaving 19 bases between them. Points from the study as a whole: Clonotypes that were expanded in thyroid above 0.001 mostly appeared in blood too.

This TCR was recovered from a middle-aged man with Graves' hyperthyroidism. This chain connects TRBV7-6 to TRBJ2-1; D call uncertain. The sequenced material came from blood. CDR3 coding DNA: TGTGCCAGCAGCTCCCTGGCAGACTCACTCGGTGAGCAGTTCTTC. Protein sequence: CASSSLADSLGEQFF.